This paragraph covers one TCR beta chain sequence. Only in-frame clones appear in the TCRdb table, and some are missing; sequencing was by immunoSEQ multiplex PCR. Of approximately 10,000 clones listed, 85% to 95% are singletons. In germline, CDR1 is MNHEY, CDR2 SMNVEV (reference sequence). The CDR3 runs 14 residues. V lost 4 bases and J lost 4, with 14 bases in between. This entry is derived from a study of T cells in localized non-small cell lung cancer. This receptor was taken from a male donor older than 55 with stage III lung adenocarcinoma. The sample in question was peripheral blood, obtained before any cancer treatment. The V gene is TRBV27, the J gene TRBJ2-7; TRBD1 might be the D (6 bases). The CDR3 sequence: CASSSVLQGYEQYF. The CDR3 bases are TGTGCCAGCAGTTCCGTCCTACAGGGATACGAGCAGTACTTC.